The next 24 T cell receptor beta chains were all read from a single sample in a study of blood T cell repertoires in COVID-19 (dated by TCRdb to about 2020). Preparation of the library involved the immunoSEQ multiplex PCR assay. Here the immuneACCESS table is served through TCRdb, limited to in-frame sequences with V and J called. Missing clones are a known gap in these copies; in checked studies unresolved V genes cover under half, and the rest lacks a known reason. The sample profile shows 200,000 to 250,000 clones; 84% of them were found once. About 13% of the sample belongs to the ten largest clones. Sequencing was performed on peripheral blood. The receptors were sampled from a human donor in a cohort sampled during active COVID-19.

The chain combines TRBV7-9 with TRBJ1-1; D unresolved. V lost 0 bases, J lost 2 bases, and 4 bases lay in between. The germline gives CDR1 SEHNR, CDR2 FQNEAQ (reference sequence). This CDR3 spans 13 amino acids. The CDR3 region has the DNA TGTGCCAGCAGCTTAGCCTATAACACTGAAGCTTTCTTT. Its protein product is CASSLAYNTEAFF.

The V and J genes are TRBV10-2 and TRBJ2-3; D gene ambiguous. The CDR3 length is 15 residues. Deletions cut 2 bases from V and 0 bases from J, with 9 bases between. Germline values: CDR1 WSHSY, CDR2 SAAADI. CDR3 bases: TGCGCCAGCAGTGAGACGGGTCCTAGCACAGATACGCAGTATTTT. Its translation is CASSETGPSTDTQYF.

The rearrangement joins TRBV19 to TRBJ1-5; the D is unclear. CDR1 LNHDA and CDR2 SQIVND come from the germline V gene (reference sequence). Deletions cut 5 bases from V and 2 bases from J, with 13 bases between. This CDR3 spans 15 amino acids. CDR3 sequence (DNA): TGTGCCAGTAGTCCTTTAGAGGGTGGCAATCAGCCCCAGCATTTT. Its translation is CASSPLEGGNQPQHF.

The V call is TRBV2, the J call TRBJ2-1; D uncertain. V was pared by 2 bases and J by 9 bases, with 5 bases between. Germline-derived CDR1 and CDR2 are SNHLY and FYNNEI. This CDR3 is 11 amino acids long. The CDR3 region has the DNA TGTGCCAGCAGTGAAAACTTTGAGCAGTTCTTC. It specifies CASSENFEQFF.

The chain carries TRBV5-1 and TRBJ1-5; 7 bases fit TRBD1. V lost 0 bases and J lost 0; bases outside the gene matches: 6. The germline V gene has CDR1 SGHRS and CDR2 YFSETQ. This CDR3 comprises 17 residues. The chain's CDR3 is CASSLGDSVYSNQPQHF. CDR3 nucleotides: TGCGCCAGCAGCTTGGGGGACAGCGTTTATAGCAATCAGCCCCAGCATTTT.

The chain is built from TRBV11-2 and TRBJ2-3; 11 bases fit TRBD2. In germline, CDR1 is SGHAT, CDR2 FQNNGV. The CDR3 is 15 amino acids. The V gene end was trimmed by 2 bases and the J gene end by 5 bases; junction bases not matched to a gene: 3. The CDR3 region is CASSLLAGGVDTQYF. CDR3 sequence (DNA): TGTGCCAGCAGCTTATTAGCGGGAGGGGTAGATACGCAGTATTTT.

The chain combines TRBV24-1 with TRBJ2-3, with 7 positions matching TRBD1. J lost 0 bases, V lost 11 bases, and 4 bases had no gene match. This CDR3 is 13 amino acids long. Germline V gene sequence: CDR1 KGHDR, CDR2 SFDVKD. CDR3 in amino acids: CAIRTGSTDTQYF. CDR3 sequence (DNA): TGTGCCATCCGGACAGGTAGCACAGATACGCAGTATTTT.

This sequence joins TRBV6-5 and TRBJ2-7; D is ambiguous. Germline assignment: CDR1 MNHEY and CDR2 SVGAGI. The CDR3 is 12 amino acids. The ends were cut back, 6 bases at V and 4 bases at J, with 10 bases in the middle. CDR3 bases: TGTGCCAGCAGGAGCGACGGGTACGAGCAGTACTTC. It is translated as CASRSDGYEQYF.

This chain uses TRBV9 with TRBJ2-1, with D possibly being TRBD2 (6 bases). The germline CDR1 and CDR2 sequences are SGDLS and YYNGEE. The CDR3 totals 17 residues. Trimming took 0 bases from V and 3 from J, leaving 16 bases between them. In DNA form, the CDR3 reads TGTGCCAGCAGCGTAGCTTTTCTCGGGAGTAGCTACAATGAGCAGTTCTTC. It encodes CASSVAFLGSSYNEQFF.

The chain recombines TRBV15 with TRBJ2-4, with a possible D match to TRBD2 (6 bases). The CDR3 sequence is 16 residues long. Germline loops: CDR1 LNHNV, CDR2 YYDKDF (reference sequence). The germline V and J ends were trimmed by 6 bases and 3 bases, with 18 bases remaining between them. CDR3 DNA sequence: TGTGCCACCAGTCCCGGAGGGCGGGTGGGCAAAAACATTCAGTACTTC. As protein: CATSPGGRVGKNIQYF.

The gene calls are TRBV24-1 and TRBJ2-1; 10 bases agree with TRBD1. The CDR3 runs to 16 residues. V shed 4 bases and J 6 bases; nucleotides not matched to a gene: 8. Germline values: CDR1 KGHDR, CDR2 SFDVKD. The CDR3 DNA is TGTGCCACCAGTGACCGCCGGGACAGGGGAGGCAATGAGCAGTTCTTC. As protein: CATSDRRDRGGNEQFF.

CDR3 sequence: CASSFLANEQFF. CDR3 DNA: TGTGCCAGCAGCTTTCTGGCCAATGAGCAGTTCTTC. The genes are TRBV5-5 and TRBJ2-1, with D uncertain. Germline-derived CDR1 and CDR2 are SGHKS and YYEKEE (reference sequence). V was clipped by 2 bases and J by 6 bases, with 6 bases between them. This CDR3 is 12 amino acids long.

On this clone: This CDR3 is also generated by other DNA sequences in the sample. V usage is TRBV28 and J usage is TRBJ2-1; D is possibly TRBD2 (6 bases). The CDR3 is 14 amino acids. CDR1 is MDHEN and CDR2 is SYDVKM in the germline V gene. V lost 7 bases and J lost 0, with 10 bases in between. CDR3: CASISGSSYNEQFF. The CDR3 DNA reads TGTGCCAGCATTAGCGGTAGCTCCTACAATGAGCAGTTCTTC.

The sample holds one count of this clone. The chain is built from TRBV19 and TRBJ2-1; TRBD2 matches at 8 bases. The CDR3 sequence is 15 residues long. J lost 6 bases, V lost 9 bases, and 13 bases had no gene match. In germline, CDR1 is LNHDA, CDR2 SQIVND (reference sequence). The CDR3 loop is CASRGRTSLVNEQFF. As DNA, the CDR3 is TGTGCCAGCCGAGGCAGGACTAGCCTTGTCAATGAGCAGTTCTTC. The full variable domain, rest sourced from reference TRBV19 and TRBJ2-1, is DGGITQSPKYLFRKEGQNVTLSCEQNLNHDAMYWYRQDPGQGLRLIYYSQIVNDFQKGDIAEGYSVSREKKESFPLTVTSAQKNPTAFYLCASRGRTSLVNEQFFGPGTRLTVL.

This clone was counted only a few times. CDR3 region: CASSKFQGWSYNSPLHF. CDR3 DNA: TGTGCCAGCAGCAAATTTCAGGGTTGGTCCTATAATTCACCCCTCCACTTT. V and J are TRBV21-1 and TRBJ1-6; TRBD1 is taken as the D call from the table, unchecked against the DNA. TRBV21-1 is described as a pseudogene. CDR3 length equals 17 residues.

The gene calls are TRBV5-6 and TRBJ1-1, with 9 bases that match TRBD1. V was pared by 0 bases and J by 1 base, with 1 base of the junction left unmatched. Germline V gene data show CDR1 as SGHDT and CDR2 as YYEEEE. The CDR3 sequence is 15 residues long. The CDR3 sequence is CASSLDRGPNTEAFF. CDR3 in DNA: TGTGCCAGCAGCTTGGACAGGGGGCCGAACACTGAAGCTTTCTTT.

This chain joins TRBV18 and TRBJ2-7; possibly TRBD1 for D (5 bases). Germline-derived CDR1 and CDR2 are KGHSH and LQKENI. V dropped 3 bases and J dropped 3 bases, with 18 bases sitting between them. The CDR3 totals 16 residues. Written as DNA, the CDR3 is TGTGCCAGCTCACCCACATGGCAGGGTCCTAACTACGAGCAGTACTTC. Amino acid sequence: CASSPTWQGPNYEQYF.

The chain links TRBV6-5 to TRBJ2-7; 12 bases are shared with TRBD2. The CDR3 totals 15 residues. Germline-derived CDR1 and CDR2 are MNHEY and SVGAGI. J was trimmed by 6 bases and V by 6 bases; bases with no gene match: 9. Written as DNA, the CDR3 is TGTGCCAGCAGGGGTCTAGCGGGAGGGCGGGGCGAGCAGTACTTC. Amino acid sequence: CASRGLAGGRGEQYF.

The rearrangement joins TRBV7-2 to TRBJ2-7, with 12 bases that match TRBD2. Germline V gives CDR1 SGHTA, CDR2 FQGNSA. The CDR3 length is 15 residues. Trimming at V came to 5 bases and at J to 4 bases, leaving 6 bases not matched to a gene. For the CDR3, the DNA is TGTGCCAGCAGCCCCCCTAGCGGGAGGGGGTACGAGCAGTACTTC. Translation gives CASSPPSGRGYEQYF.

The chain uses TRBV2 and TRBJ2-1; D is undetermined. Germline V lookup: CDR1 SNHLY, CDR2 FYNNEI. V lost 4 bases to trimming and J lost 11 bases, with 15 bases between them. This CDR3 comprises 13 residues. The CDR3 spells CASSGLPGLKQFF. In DNA form, the CDR3 reads TGTGCCAGCAGTGGCCTTCCGGGTCTAAAGCAGTTCTTC.

The rearrangement joins TRBV7-9 to TRBJ2-6; D remains ambiguous. The CDR3 is 16 amino acids. Germline values: CDR1 SEHNR, CDR2 FQNEAQ (reference sequence). V was clipped by 5 bases and J by 0 bases, with 11 bases between them. This chain's CDR3 is CASSPNRFSGANVLTF. The CDR3 bases are TGTGCCAGCAGCCCGAACCGGTTCTCTGGGGCCAACGTCCTGACTTTC.

This clone was seen once. This rearrangement joins TRBV18 to TRBJ2-1; 9 bases line up with TRBD2. V was pared by 6 bases and J by 6 bases, with 3 bases of the junction left unmatched. Germline-derived CDR1 and CDR2 are KGHSH and LQKENI. This CDR3 contains 13 residues. The DNA for the CDR3 is TGTGCCAGCTCCCCTAGCGGGGTCAATGAGCAGTTCTTC. Its translation is CASSPSGVNEQFF.

The V call is TRBV5-1, the J call TRBJ2-5, with TRBD1 as a possible D gene (5 bases). The CDR3 has 12 amino acids. V dropped 3 bases and J dropped 5 bases, with 8 bases sitting between them. Germline values: CDR1 SGHRS, CDR2 YFSETQ. The DNA for the CDR3 is TGCGCCAGCAGCTCAAACAGGGAGACCCAGTACTTC. As protein: CASSSNRETQYF.

The gene calls are TRBV6-5 and TRBJ2-2, with D perhaps matching TRBD1 (6 bases). Germline CDR1 reads MNHEY; CDR2 reads SVGAGI. Trimming cost V 0 bases and J 3 bases, with 11 bases left between them. CDR3 length: 16 residues. The CDR3 DNA is TGTGCCAGCAGTTACTCGTACAGGGCGGACACCGGGGAGCTGTTTTTT. Protein product: CASSYSYRADTGELFF.